The sequence of this T cell receptor (beta chain) was determined in a study of cytomegalovirus exposure and HLA in healthy donors. This CDR3 spans 15 amino acids. Germline CDR1 and CDR2: SGHRS and YFSETQ. V was shortened by 6 bases and J by 2 bases, with 17 bases between the two germline ends. Amplification used 60 Vbeta primers and 13 Jbeta primers. This table comes from immunoSEQ multiplex PCR, and its TCRdb copy is limited to in-frame clones, with some not included. The profile shows about 94,000 clones, 81% of them singletons. Source material: PBMCs. The rearrangement uses TRBV5-1 and TRBJ1-1, with a tentative D call TRBD1 (5 bases). The source is a human donor in good health. DNA of the CDR3: TGCGCCAGCAACCGGGGGGAGGGGCCCAACACTGAAGCTTTCTTT. Translating gives CASNRGEGPNTEAFF.